The 5 T cell receptor beta chains reported below all come from one sample, sequenced in a study of cytomegalovirus exposure and HLA in healthy donors. The PCR had 60 Vbeta and 13 Jbeta primers. Here immunoSEQ multiplex PCR was the method, and the copy in TCRdb shows in-frame clones only, minus some. The sample yields approximately 150,000 clones, approximately 80% seen once. The sample comprised PBMCs. Every receptor here comes from a young man in good health and CMV-seropositive.

This chain joins TRBV7-6 and TRBJ2-3; TRBD2 might be the D (7 bases). Trimming removed 1 base at V and 5 bases at J, with 13 bases between. The CDR3 is 15 amino acids. Germline-derived CDR1 and CDR2 are SGHVS and FNYEAQ. The CDR3 DNA reads TGTGCCAGCAGCTTAGGGGGAGGGGGTATAGATACGCAGTATTTT. This sequence encodes CASSLGGGGIDTQYF.

The J gene is TRBJ2-2, the V gene TRBV6-5; 7 nucleotides match TRBD1. Trimming cost V 2 bases and J 6 bases; bases outside gene matches: 9. The CDR3 is 16 residues long. Germline lookup yields CDR1 MNHEY and CDR2 SVGAGI. Here the CDR3 reads CASSYEGAPPPGELFF. The CDR3 DNA is TGTGCCAGCAGTTACGAGGGGGCTCCCCCTCCCGGGGAGCTGTTTTTT.

J is TRBJ2-2 and V is TRBV7-9; a possible D gene is TRBD1 (6 bases). The CDR3 has 17 residues. The germline CDR1 and CDR2 sequences are SEHNR and FQNEAQ (reference sequence). V was cut by 0 bases and J by 2 bases, with 13 bases left in between. As DNA, the CDR3 is TGTGCCAGCAGCTTAGCGGTGTCAGGGGTCAACACCGGGGAGCTGTTTTTT. Encoded protein: CASSLAVSGVNTGELFF.

The gene calls are TRBV11-2 and TRBJ2-7; 8 nucleotides line up with TRBD1. V lost 11 bases and J lost 1; bases outside the gene matches: 10. The germline gives CDR1 SGHAT, CDR2 FQNNGV. CDR3 length equals 14 residues. CDR3 bases: TGTGCCGGTTCCAGGACAGGGCTATCCTACGAGCAGTACTTC. It translates to CAGSRTGLSYEQYF. The whole variable domain, filled in from reference TRBV11-2 and TRBJ2-7, reads EAGVAQSPRYKIIEKRQSVAFWCNPISGHATLYWYQQILGQGPKLLIQFQNNGVVDDSQLPKDRFSAERLKGVDSTLKIQPAKLEDSAVYLCAGSRTGLSYEQYFGPGTRLTVT.

The chain has TRBV5-4 and TRBJ1-1; no clear D. Germline lookup yields CDR1 SGHNT and CDR2 YYREEE (reference sequence). V was cut by 4 bases and J by 1 base, with 14 bases left in between. This CDR3 is built from 15 residues. CDR3 nucleotide sequence: TGTGCCAGCAGCCCTGACTCCGCCAGGAACACTGAAGCTTTCTTT. This codes for CASSPDSARNTEAFF.